This TCR beta chain was identified in a study of T cells in Graves' hyperthyroidism and ophthalmopathy. With 3 bases removed from V and 3 bases from J, the gap between germline ends came to 18 bases. CDR1 is SGDLS, CDR2 YYNGEE, per germline. The CDR3 length is 16 residues. Researchers took RNA transcripts and amplified the TCR beta CDR3 regions from them. First-round RT-PCR with HTBI primers amplified the TCR CDR3 region. TCRdb called the multiplex PCR reads again in MiXCR, with one record for every CDR3 protein. The sample contains hundreds of thousands of distinct CDR3 sequences, 13% to 15% of which appear only once.

The sequence was obtained from a woman aged 50 to 65 with Graves' ophthalmopathy. The rearrangement joins TRBV9 to TRBJ1-2; D is perhaps TRBD1 (6 bases). The sequenced sample was blood. In DNA form, the CDR3 reads TGTGCCAGCAGCGCACCGGATTCGGGGGGCTACTATGGCTACACCTTC. Its translation: CASSAPDSGGYYGYTF.